This T cell receptor beta chain derives from a study of tumor-infiltrating lymphocytes in localized non-small cell lung cancer. On this clone: Its antigen is not known.

Sequencing used immunoSEQ multiplex PCR; TCRdb keeps in-frame clones, though not all of them. Of about 7,100 clones in the sample, 64% were seen once. Study outcomes and limitations: IM1 and IM2 tumors showed no difference in T-cell fraction. TCR sequencing covered a subset of patients with enough tissue.

The sequence derives from a human donor with non-small cell lung cancer. The specimen sequenced was uninvolved lung tissue not adjacent to the tumor.

CDR3 protein: CASSQGRRSNYGYTF. The DNA of the CDR3 is TGCGCCAGCAGCCAAGGCCGCAGGTCTAACTATGGCTACACCTTC. This chain links TRBV4-3 with TRBJ1-2; D not resolved. Germline CDR1 is LGHNA and CDR2 is YSLEER. The V gene lost 1 base and the J gene lost 0 bases, with 9 bases spanning the gap. The CDR3 runs to 15 residues.